A selection of T cell receptor beta chains follows, all from one sample in a study of post-analysis software for immune sequencing data. TCRdb re-called the PCR reads with MiXCR, one entry per CDR3 protein. The sample lists roughly 870,000 distinct CDR3 sequences, approximately 53% occurring once. Input material: blood. Receptors were obtained from a girl aged 5 to 17 with multiple sclerosis. CDR3s include the opening cysteine and the closing phenylalanine or tryptophan. A D gene is named only where the DNA matches it firmly. Rows give clone size only sometimes, using once, few, many, or a class for an expanded clone.

D,size,V,J,CDR3,DNA
TRBD2,-,TRBV2,TRBJ2-7,CASSEAGLAGGRNEQYF,TGTGCCAGCAGTGAAGCGGGCCTAGCGGGAGGGCGTAACGAGCAGTACTTC
TRBD2,-,TRBV29-1,TRBJ2-1,CSVVRTSGKETQFF,TGCAGCGTCGTGCGGACTAGCGGGAAAGAGACCCAGTTCTTC
-,-,TRBV29-1,TRBJ2-1,CSDTGGSMYEQFF,TGCAGCGACACAGGAGGGAGCATGTATGAGCAGTTCTTC
-,few,TRBV7-2,TRBJ2-7,CASSYHGTPSSYEQYF,TGTGCCAGCAGTTATCACGGGACTCCGAGCTCCTACGAGCAGTACTTC
TRBD1,once,TRBV12-3/TRBV12-4,TRBJ2-7,CASSFRQGNYEQYF,TGTGCCAGCAGTTTTCGACAGGGAAACTACGAGCAGTACTTC
-,few,TRBV10-3,TRBJ2-7,CAISEVAGNDEQYF,TGTGCCATCAGTGAGGTAGCAGGTAACGACGAGCAGTACTTC
TRBD1,-,TRBV7-9,TRBJ1-1,CASSTQGNTEVFF,TGTGCCAGCAGTACACAGGGGAACACTGAAGTTTTCTTT
-,-,TRBV6-2/TRBV6-3,TRBJ2-3,CASSYRGAGTDTQYF,TGTGCCAGCAGTTACAGGGGCGCAGGCACAGATACGCAGTATTTT
TRBD1,-,TRBV20-1,TRBJ2-1,CSARLRQGSSEQFF,TGCAGTGCTAGGCTGAGACAGGGAAGCAGTGAGCAGTTCTTC
TRBD1,few,TRBV13,TRBJ2-6,CASSLGRTGGAGANVLTF,TGTGCCAGCAGCTTAGGCCGAACAGGGGGCGCTGGGGCCAACGTCCTGACTTTC
-,-,TRBV6-2/TRBV6-3,TRBJ2-3,CASSYLDPETQYF,TGTGCCAGCAGTTACCTGGACCCTGAAACGCAGTATTTT
-,-,TRBV10-3,TRBJ1-5,CAIAPSGDQPQHF,TGTGCCATCGCCCCGTCAGGGGATCAGCCCCAGCATTTT
TRBD2,few,TRBV15,TRBJ2-1,CATSRELAGLNEQFF,TGTGCCACCAGCAGAGAACTAGCGGGTTTAAATGAGCAGTTCTTC
-,-,TRBV21-1,TRBJ1-5,CASSKGQGEYGSNQPQHF,TGTGCCAGCAGCAAAGGGCAGGGGGAATACGGGAGCAATCAGCCCCAGCATTTT
-,-,TRBV6-2/TRBV6-3,TRBJ1-6,CASSYLSGNSPLHF,TGTGCCAGCAGTTACTTGTCCGGGAATTCACCCCTCCACTTT
-,few,TRBV5-6,TRBJ2-5,CASSLGTPYQETQYF,TGTGCCAGCAGCTTGGGGACCCCGTACCAAGAGACCCAGTACTTC
TRBD2,-,TRBV7-9,TRBJ2-7,CASSQSGEDQYF,TGTGCCAGCAGCCAAAGCGGGGAAGACCAGTACTTC
-,-,TRBV20-1,TRBJ1-2,CSARDVGNYGYTF,TGCAGTGCTAGAGATGTGGGGAACTATGGCTACACCTTC
TRBD1,-,TRBV9,TRBJ1-2,CASSSGQVYGYTF,TGTGCCAGCAGCTCTGGACAGGTCTATGGCTACACCTTC
TRBD1,once,TRBV24-1,TRBJ2-5,CATSDFEGAGETQYF,TGTGCCACCAGTGATTTCGAGGGGGCCGGGGAGACCCAGTACTTC
-,-,TRBV12-5,TRBJ2-5,CASGDPDRQETQYF,TGTGCTAGTGGTGACCCGGACAGACAAGAGACCCAGTACTTC
-,-,TRBV20-1,TRBJ1-4,CSAALRDRLFF,TGCAGTGCAGCCCTGCGGGACCGGCTGTTTTTT
TRBD2,-,TRBV7-3,TRBJ2-7,CASSLYGGAYEQYF,TGTGCCAGCAGCTTATACGGGGGGGCCTACGAGCAGTACTTC
-,-,TRBV2,TRBJ2-1,CASSEARAGSNEQFF,TGTGCCAGCAGTGAAGCGCGGGCAGGGAGCAATGAGCAGTTCTTC
TRBD2,-,TRBV20-1,TRBJ2-1,CSVRDGGRSGSEQFF,TGCAGTGTTAGAGACGGCGGGAGATCAGGTAGTGAGCAGTTCTTC
-,-,TRBV2,TRBJ1-1,CASGVARGAFF,TGTGCCAGCGGTGTTGCGAGAGGGGCTTTCTTT
-,-,TRBV12-1,TRBJ2-6,CASSFAGLADPGSGANVLTF,TGTGCCAGCAGCTTTGCGGGACTAGCCGACCCTGGCTCTGGGGCCAACGTCCTGACTTTC
-,-,TRBV29-1,TRBJ2-3,CSASKGGLDRDTQYF,TGCAGCGCCTCCAAGGGGGGCTTGGATAGGGATACGCAGTATTTT
-,-,TRBV7-8,TRBJ2-1,CANARGGQQFF,TGTGCCAACGCCCGAGGGGGTCAGCAGTTCTTC
-,-,TRBV28,TRBJ2-4,CASSWGRMLAKNIQYF,TGTGCCAGCAGTTGGGGTCGGATGCTAGCCAAAAACATTCAGTACTTC
TRBD2,-,TRBV7-6,TRBJ2-7,CASSRLAGGSSVPPDEQYF,TGTGCCAGCAGCCGACTAGCGGGAGGGTCTAGTGTCCCTCCCGACGAGCAGTACTTC
-,-,TRBV5-6,TRBJ2-1,CASSQGQTSNEQFF,TGTGCCAGCAGCCAGGGACAGACTAGCAATGAGCAGTTCTTC
TRBD1,few,TRBV6-2/TRBV6-3,TRBJ2-5,CAGGRLPEETQYF,TGTGCAGGGGGCCGCCTTCCCGAAGAGACCCAGTACTTC
TRBD2,-,TRBV12-3/TRBV12-4,TRBJ2-7,CASTPTGAGGSEQYF,TGTGCCAGCACCCCCACGGGGGCGGGAGGAAGCGAGCAGTACTTC
-,-,TRBV7-2,TRBJ2-1,CASGLSGTLSYNEQFF,TGTGCCAGCGGACTTTCCGGGACGTTATCCTACAATGAGCAGTTCTTC
-,-,TRBV2,TRBJ2-5,CARGAVGGKETQYF,TGTGCCCGAGGAGCGGTGGGGGGCAAGGAGACCCAGTACTTC
TRBD2,-,TRBV29-1,TRBJ2-5,CSVKRGQETQYF,TGCAGCGTCAAGCGGGGACAAGAGACCCAGTACTTC
-,-,TRBV5-1,TRBJ1-1,CASSSPPGDLNTEAFF,TGCGCCAGCAGCTCACCCCCCGGGGATTTGAACACTGAAGCTTTCTTT
-,few,TRBV29-1,TRBJ2-3,CSVPPTLTDTQYF,TGCAGCGTCCCCCCGACACTGACAGATACGCAGTATTTT
-,-,TRBV7-2,TRBJ1-1,CASRQDPMNTEAFF,TGTGCCAGCAGGCAGGATCCTATGAACACTGAAGCTTTCTTT
TRBD1,-,TRBV2,TRBJ2-7,CASRKTGTGEAEQYF,TGTGCCAGCAGGAAAACCGGGACAGGGGAAGCCGAGCAGTACTTC
TRBD1,-,TRBV12-3/TRBV12-4,TRBJ1-2,CASSFTGGVDGYTF,TGTGCCAGCAGTTTTACAGGGGGCGTAGATGGCTACACCTTC
-,few,TRBV12-3/TRBV12-4,TRBJ2-5,CASSLVGTLETQYF,TGTGCCAGCAGTTTAGTAGGGACGCTGGAGACCCAGTACTTC
-,-,TRBV7-4,TRBJ1-1,CASSWGKAEGAFF,TGTGCCAGCAGCTGGGGGAAGGCCGAGGGAGCTTTCTTT
-,few,TRBV15,TRBJ2-3,CATSRSGVGSTDTQYF,TGTGCCACCAGCAGATCCGGAGTGGGAAGCACAGATACGCAGTATTTT
TRBD2,-,TRBV7-9,TRBJ2-7,CASSSGGGASYEQYF,TGTGCCAGCAGCTCAGGCGGGGGGGCTTCCTACGAGCAGTACTTC
TRBD1,-,TRBV29-1,TRBJ2-7,CSVEPGTGTEQYF,TGCAGCGTGGAACCCGGGACAGGGACCGAGCAGTACTTC
TRBD1,few,TRBV20-1,TRBJ1-2,CSAPAGGNYGYTF,TGCAGTGCGCCGGCAGGGGGGAACTATGGCTACACCTTC
-,-,TRBV25-1,TRBJ2-1,CASSQQRGGPSYNEQFF,TGTGCCAGCAGTCAACAACGTGGAGGGCCCTCCTACAATGAGCAGTTCTTC
-,few,TRBV20-1,TRBJ2-5,CSANDGNPETQYF,TGCAGTGCTAACGACGGGAACCCAGAGACCCAGTACTTC
-,-,TRBV29-1,TRBJ1-2,CSVVLSRGQQSGYTF,TGCAGCGTTGTTTTATCTCGCGGTCAGCAATCTGGCTACACCTTC
TRBD2,-,TRBV20-1,TRBJ2-3,CSAPRGVKDTQYF,TGCAGTGCCCCCCGGGGGGTGAAAGATACGCAGTATTTT